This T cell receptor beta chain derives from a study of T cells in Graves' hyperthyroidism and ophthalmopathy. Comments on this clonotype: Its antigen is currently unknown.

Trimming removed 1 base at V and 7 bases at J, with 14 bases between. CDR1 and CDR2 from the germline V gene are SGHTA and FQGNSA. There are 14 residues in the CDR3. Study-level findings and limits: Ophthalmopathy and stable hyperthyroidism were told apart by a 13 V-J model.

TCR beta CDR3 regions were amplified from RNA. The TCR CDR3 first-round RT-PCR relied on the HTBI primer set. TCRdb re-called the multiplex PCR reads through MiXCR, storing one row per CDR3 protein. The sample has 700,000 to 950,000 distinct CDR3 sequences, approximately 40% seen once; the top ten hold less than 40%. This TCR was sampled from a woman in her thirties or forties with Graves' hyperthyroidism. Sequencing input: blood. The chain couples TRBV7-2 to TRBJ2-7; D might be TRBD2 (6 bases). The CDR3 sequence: CASSLGLASNEQYF. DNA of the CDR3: TGTGCCAGCAGCTTAGGGCTAGCGAGCAATGAGCAGTACTTC.